The 20 T cell receptor beta chains below were found in one sample sequenced in a study of cytomegalovirus exposure and HLA in healthy donors. This PCR relied on a set of 60 Vbeta primers and 13 Jbeta primers. Sequencing was performed with immunoSEQ multiplex PCR; in TCRdb, only in-frame clones are kept and a portion is missing. This repertoire shows around 75,000 clones, about 80% found once; its top ten account for roughly 3.5%. The specimen sequenced was PBMCs. The receptors were gathered from a man in his forties or fifties in good health and CMV-seronegative.

V gene TRBV7-9 combines with J gene TRBJ2-7, with D tentatively TRBD2 (5 bases). The CDR3 is 16 residues long. Trimming left V 4 bases short and J 0 bases short, with 16 bases between. Germline lookup yields CDR1 SEHNR and CDR2 FQNEAQ (reference sequence). For the CDR3, the DNA is TGTGCCAGCAGCTCCGGGATAGGCTTTAGCTCCTACGAGCAGTACTTC. Its protein is CASSSGIGFSSYEQYF.

The V gene is TRBV9, the J gene TRBJ2-2; D may be TRBD2 (5 bases). This CDR3 is built from 16 residues. V lost 0 bases and J 0 bases, leaving 9 bases between the germline ends. Germline V lookup: CDR1 SGDLS, CDR2 YYNGEE. The CDR3 DNA sequence: TGTGCCAGCAGCGTAGGCGGGTACACGAACACCGGGGAGCTGTTTTTT. Translating it yields CASSVGGYTNTGELFF. Full variable domain (outside the CDR3, taken from reference TRBV9 and TRBJ2-2): DSGVTQTPKHLITATGQRVTLRCSPRSGDLSVYWYQQSLDQGLQFLIQYYNGEERAKGNILERFSAQQFPDLHSELNLSSLELGDSALYFCASSVGGYTNTGELFFGEGSRLTVL.

This clone has just one count. The gene calls are TRBV28 and TRBJ2-1; no clear D gene. The CDR3 consists of 13 residues. The V end lost 7 bases, the J end lost 0 bases, and 7 bases lay between the germline ends. CDR1 is MDHEN and CDR2 is SYDVKM in the germline V gene. CDR3 amino acids: CASTPSSYNEQFF. CDR3 bases: TGTGCCAGCACCCCTAGCTCCTACAATGAGCAGTTCTTC.

The rearrangement uses TRBV6-5 and TRBJ1-2; a possible D gene is TRBD1 (5 bases). The CDR3 covers 14 residues. Per the germline V gene, CDR1 is MNHEY and CDR2 is SVGAGI. The ends were cut back, 4 bases at V and 7 bases at J, with 16 bases in the middle. CDR3 sequence: CASSSNEPGCGYTF. The CDR3, as DNA: TGTGCCAGCAGTTCAAACGAACCAGGGTGTGGCTACACCTTC.

On this clone: An end of the junction differs from the germline gene, which may be a read error. The V and J genes are TRBV7-3 and TRBJ1-2, with unresolved D. The CDR3 has 14 amino acids. CDR1 is SGHTA and CDR2 is FQGTGA in the germline V gene. The DNA for the CDR3 is TGTGCCAGCAGCTTGTTTCCCTCTAACTATGGCTACCCCTTC. Translating gives CASSLFPSNYGYPF.

The V and J genes are TRBV7-8 and TRBJ2-7; TRBD2 is a possible D gene (7 bases). Deletions cut 2 bases from V and 3 bases from J, with 11 bases between. The CDR3 extends over 14 amino acids. Germline V gene lookup returns CDR1 SGHVS and CDR2 FQNEAQ. The CDR3 is CASSLRGAIYEQYF. The CDR3 nucleotides are TGTGCCAGCAGCTTACGGGGGGCCATCTACGAGCAGTACTTC. Filled out from reference TRBV7-8 and TRBJ2-7, the complete variable domain reads GAGVSQSPRYKVAKRGQDVALRCDPISGHVSLFWYQQALGQGPEFLTYFQNEAQLDKSGLPSDRFFAERPEGSVSTLKIQRTQQEDSAVYLCASSLRGAIYEQYFGPGTRLTVT.

The V call is TRBV7-9, the J call TRBJ2-1, with 9 bases aligning to TRBD1. The CDR3 extends over 18 amino acids. Per germline, CDR1 SEHNR and CDR2 FQNEAQ (reference sequence). With 1 base clipped from V and 5 bases from J, the junction kept 12 bases outside the gene matches. This CDR3 is CASSLVEGPGQGNNEQFF. CDR3 sequence (DNA): TGTGCCAGCAGCTTAGTTGAGGGACCGGGACAGGGAAACAATGAGCAGTTCTTC.

This clone was recorded only once. The chain couples TRBV25-1 to TRBJ2-7; D gene uncertain. Trimming took off 8 bases at V and 2 bases at J, with 7 bases between the two ends. This CDR3 has 11 amino acids. Looked up from germline, CDR1 is MGHDK and CDR2 is SYGVNS. The CDR3 protein is CASSRTYEQYF. The CDR3, as DNA: TGTGCCAGCTCTAGGACCTACGAGCAGTACTTC.

This clone occurred a few times. The rearrangement uses TRBV10-3 and TRBJ2-7; D is undetermined. This CDR3 region has 12 residues. The germline V gene has CDR1 ENHRY and CDR2 SYGVKD. Trimming left V 3 bases short and J 4 bases short, with 7 bases between. Here the CDR3 reads CAISDTSYEQYF. In DNA, the CDR3 is TGTGCCATCAGTGATACCAGTTACGAGCAGTACTTC.

The gene calls are TRBV9 and TRBJ1-6, with D possibly matching TRBD1 (5 bases). The CDR3 contains 13 residues. Looked up from germline, CDR1 is SGDLS and CDR2 is YYNGEE. V lost 2 bases to trimming and J lost 11 bases, with 11 bases between them. In nucleotides, the CDR3 is TGTGCCAGCAGCGTGAACAGGAGACCACCCCTCCACTTT. Its protein product is CASSVNRRPPLHF.

The chain combines TRBV28 with TRBJ2-5; D not resolved. The J call may be mistaken, given a closer DNA end match to TRBJ2-7. The CDR3 loop spans 11 amino acids. In germline, CDR1 is MDHEN, CDR2 SYDVKM. This CDR3 reads CASSLNHEQYF. The CDR3 DNA is TGTGCCAGCAGTTTAAACCACGAGCAGTACTTC.

This clone showed up just once. The V and J genes are TRBV9 and TRBJ2-1; 15 positions agree with TRBD2. The CDR3 is 16 residues long. Germline CDR1 reads SGDLS; CDR2 reads YYNGEE. V shed 2 bases, J shed 8 bases, and the junction held 5 bases outside the gene matches. CDR3 sequence reads: CASSVGLAGGKDEQFF. The DNA of the CDR3 is TGTGCCAGCAGCGTGGGACTAGCGGGGGGCAAGGATGAGCAGTTCTTC.

The CDR3 is CASSYSRTAGNTIYF. CDR3 DNA: TGTGCCAGCAGTTACTCGAGAACAGCCGGAAACACCATATATTTT. The chain links TRBV6-5 to TRBJ1-3; D unresolved. This CDR3 region has 15 residues. CDR1 is MNHEY, CDR2 SVGAGI, per germline. V lost 0 bases, J lost 4 bases, and 10 bases lay in between.

The V call is TRBV7-3, the J call TRBJ2-2; 7 bases line up with TRBD1. CDR3 length: 14 amino acids. V lost 5 bases to trimming and J lost 6 bases; unmatched junction nucleotides: 6. CDR1 and CDR2 (germline): SGHTA, FQGTGA. The CDR3 is CASSLQGRSGELFF. CDR3 sequence (DNA): TGTGCCAGCAGCCTACAGGGGCGGTCCGGGGAGCTGTTTTTT. The complete variable domain, with remaining parts taken from reference TRBV7-3 and TRBJ2-2, reads GAGVSQTPSNKVTEKGKYVELRCDPISGHTALYWYRQSLGQGPEFLIYFQGTGAADDSGLPNDRFFAVRPEGSVSTLKIQRTERGDSAVYLCASSLQGRSGELFFGEGSRLTVL.

The CDR3, as DNA: TGCGCCAGCAGCGGAAGGACAGGGGGCACCAATGAGCAGTTCTTC. This codes for CASSGRTGGTNEQFF. The chain couples TRBV5-1 to TRBJ2-1; the match to TRBD1 covers 11 bases. Trimming took 4 bases from V and 6 from J; bases not matched to a gene: 6. There are 15 residues in the CDR3. Germline V CDR1 and CDR2: SGHRS, YFSETQ.

V gene TRBV7-2 combines with J gene TRBJ2-4; the D gene is possibly TRBD2 (6 bases). There are 15 residues in the CDR3. Looked up from germline, CDR1 is SGHTA and CDR2 is FQGNSA. Trimming took 5 bases from V and 0 from J, leaving 11 bases between them. CDR3 nucleotides: TGTGCCAGCAGCCCATCGGGGGTAGCCAAAAACATTCAGTACTTC. Translating gives CASSPSGVAKNIQYF.

The chain recombines TRBV2 with TRBJ1-4; 12 bases map to TRBD1. The CDR3 sequence is 14 residues long. V lost 6 bases, J lost 11 bases, and 7 bases stayed unmatched. CDR1 and CDR2 (germline): SNHLY, FYNNEI. CDR3 protein: CASSRGQGAGKLFF. The DNA of the CDR3 is TGTGCCAGCAGCAGGGGACAGGGGGCTGGGAAACTGTTTTTT.

The chain uses TRBV5-5 and TRBJ2-3; possibly TRBD1 for D (6 bases). V gave up 5 bases and J gave up 0 bases, with 16 bases separating them. The CDR3 extends over 16 amino acids. CDR1 is SGHKS and CDR2 is YYEKEE in the germline V gene (reference sequence). CDR3 DNA: TGTGCCAGCAGTCCTCTCGGACAGATGAGCACAGATACGCAGTATTTT. It specifies CASSPLGQMSTDTQYF.

The V and J genes are TRBV7-2 and TRBJ1-5; 8 positions match TRBD1. The CDR3 length is 16 residues. V was pared by 5 bases and J by 1 base, with 7 bases of the junction left unmatched. From germline, CDR1 is SGHTA and CDR2 FQGNSA. The CDR3 nucleotides are TGTGCCAGCAGCAATCAGGGGGCGGGAAGCAATCAGCCCCAGCATTTT. This encodes CASSNQGAGSNQPQHF.

Details on this clone: At the DNA level, this CDR3 is encoded by other sequences in the same sample as well. The J gene is TRBJ1-1, the V gene TRBV7-3; D uncertain. V was cut by 4 bases and J by 4 bases, with 10 bases left in between. The CDR3 is made up of 13 amino acids. The germline CDR1 and CDR2 sequences are SGHTA and FQGTGA. CDR3 sequence: CASSSSGSTEAFF. The DNA for the CDR3 is TGTGCCAGCAGCTCCTCGGGGAGCACTGAAGCTTTCTTT.